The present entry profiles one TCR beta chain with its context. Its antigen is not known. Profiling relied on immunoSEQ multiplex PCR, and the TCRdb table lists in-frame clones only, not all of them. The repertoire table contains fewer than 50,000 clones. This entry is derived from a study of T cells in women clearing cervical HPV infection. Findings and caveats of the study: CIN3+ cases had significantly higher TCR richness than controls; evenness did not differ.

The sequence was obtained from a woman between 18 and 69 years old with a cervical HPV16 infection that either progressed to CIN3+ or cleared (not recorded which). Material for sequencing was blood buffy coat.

The sequenced part of the CDR3 DNA is TGTGCCAGTAGCCCACTAGCGGGGGTTTCCTACAATGAG. Protein: CASSPLAGVSYNE. The whole CDR3 protein is CASSPLAGVSYNEQFF. The gene calls are TRBV19 and TRBJ2-1; 11 bases are shared with TRBD2. The sequenced fragment ends 3 residues before the CDR3 boundary, so the rest is inferred from the germline J gene. This CDR3 is built from 16 residues. Germline CDR1 is LNHDA and CDR2 is SQIVND (reference sequence). J gave up 1 base and V 6 bases, and 5 bases lay outside the gene matches.